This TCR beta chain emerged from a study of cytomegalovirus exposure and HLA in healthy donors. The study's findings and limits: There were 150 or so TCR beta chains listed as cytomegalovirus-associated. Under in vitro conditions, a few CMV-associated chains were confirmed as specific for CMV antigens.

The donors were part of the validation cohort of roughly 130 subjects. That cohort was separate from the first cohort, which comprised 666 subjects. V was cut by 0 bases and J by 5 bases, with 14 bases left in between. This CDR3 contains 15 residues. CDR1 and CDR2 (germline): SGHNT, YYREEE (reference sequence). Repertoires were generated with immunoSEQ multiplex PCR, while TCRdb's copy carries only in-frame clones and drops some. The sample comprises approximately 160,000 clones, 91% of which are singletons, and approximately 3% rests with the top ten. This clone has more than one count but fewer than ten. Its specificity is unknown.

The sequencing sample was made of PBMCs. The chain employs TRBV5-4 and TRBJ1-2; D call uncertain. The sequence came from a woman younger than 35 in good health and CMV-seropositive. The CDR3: CASSLDRGAPYGYTF. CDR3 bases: TGTGCCAGCAGCTTGGACCGGGGAGCTCCGTATGGCTACACCTTC.